The 15 T cell receptor beta chains presented below share a single source sample, sequenced in a study of cytomegalovirus exposure and HLA in healthy donors. Sequencing used immunoSEQ multiplex PCR; TCRdb keeps in-frame clones, though not all of them. The sample consists of some 140,000 clones, just under 90% of them appearing once. Sequenced input: PBMCs. The receptors shown here come from a young woman in good health and CMV-seropositive.

This sequence joins TRBV4-1 and TRBJ2-2; 9 bases agree with TRBD1. This CDR3 has 15 amino acids. Trimming at V came to 5 bases and at J to 5 bases, leaving 6 bases not matched to a gene. Germline loops: CDR1 MGHRA, CDR2 YSYEKL. In nucleotides, the CDR3 is TGCGCCAGCAGCAACGGACAGGGGTATACCGGGGAGCTGTTTTTT. Its translation is CASSNGQGYTGELFF.

This chain joins TRBV7-2 and TRBJ1-2; D gene unclear. Germline V lookup: CDR1 SGHTA, CDR2 FQGNSA. The CDR3 runs to 14 residues. V was trimmed by 1 base and J by 4 bases, leaving 10 bases between them. This CDR3 reads CASSLVGFGYGYTF. Written as DNA, the CDR3 is TGTGCCAGCAGCTTAGTCGGGTTCGGCTATGGCTACACCTTC.

The chain joins TRBV5-4 to TRBJ2-3; TRBD2 matches at 10 bases. The CDR3 is 17 amino acids. J was trimmed by 3 bases and V by 4 bases; bases with no gene match: 11. CDR1 and CDR2 from the germline V gene are SGHNT and YYREEE (reference sequence). Written as DNA, the CDR3 is TGTGCCAGCAGCCAGCAGCGGGGGGGCTTAGGGACAGATACGCAGTATTTT. Its protein product is CASSQQRGGLGTDTQYF.

The sample holds a few counts of this clone. V is TRBV29-1 and J is TRBJ1-2, with 9 nucleotides matching TRBD1. J lost 8 bases, V lost 7 bases, and 8 bases had no gene match. There are 12 residues in the CDR3. Germline CDR1 SQVTM, CDR2 ANQGSEA. CDR3: CSGGGQGYGYTF. The CDR3 DNA reads as TGCAGCGGGGGCGGACAGGGGTACGGCTACACCTTC.

This sequence joins TRBV2 and TRBJ1-1, with D perhaps matching TRBD1 (6 bases). The CDR3 has 15 residues. Trimming removed 7 bases from V and 4 bases from J, with 19 bases in between. Germline CDR1 SNHLY, CDR2 FYNNEI. CDR3 coding DNA: TGTGCCAGCACCCTAGGGACACCGGGTGTCACTGAAGCTTTCTTT. Amino acids: CASTLGTPGVTEAFF.

V and J are TRBV5-4 and TRBJ2-7, with a tentative D call TRBD1 (6 bases). V lost 4 bases and J lost 2, with 13 bases in between. The germline V gene encodes CDR1 SGHNT and CDR2 YYREEE (reference sequence). The CDR3 spans 14 residues. CDR3 region: CASSPRTGTYEQYF. CDR3 DNA sequence: TGTGCCAGCAGCCCACGAACAGGGACCTACGAGCAGTACTTC.

Details on this clone: The sample holds other DNA sequences that translate to the same CDR3. V is TRBV18 and J is TRBJ2-2; 7 nucleotides line up with TRBD1. Losses at the gene ends were 6 bases for V and 3 bases for J; bases not matched to a gene: 7. The germline V gene has CDR1 KGHSH and CDR2 LQKENI. The CDR3 totals 15 residues. CDR3 sequence (DNA): TGTGCCAGCTCCCCGAGGACAGGAGACACCGGGGAGCTGTTTTTT. It is translated as CASSPRTGDTGELFF.

The V gene is TRBV7-2, the J gene TRBJ2-1; D is perhaps TRBD1 (6 bases). The CDR3 contains 15 residues. Germline V gene data show CDR1 as SGHTA and CDR2 as FQGNSA. Trimming cost V 5 bases and J 8 bases, with 19 bases left between them. Here the CDR3 DNA reads TGTGCCAGCAGCCCCTCGACAGGAAGACTGGATGAGCAGTTCTTC. Protein product: CASSPSTGRLDEQFF. Full variable domain (outside the CDR3, taken from reference TRBV7-2 and TRBJ2-1): GAGVSQSPSNKVTEKGKDVELRCDPISGHTALYWYRQSLGQGLEFLIYFQGNSAPDKSGLPSDRFSAERTGGSVSTLTIQRTQQEDSAVYLCASSPSTGRLDEQFFGPGTRLTVL.

The V gene is TRBV9, the J gene TRBJ2-5, with 10 bases lining up with TRBD2. This CDR3 contains 15 residues. The germline V gene encodes CDR1 SGDLS and CDR2 YYNGEE. The V gene end was trimmed by 2 bases and the J gene end by 5 bases; junction bases not matched to a gene: 6. The CDR3 sequence: CASSVSGRKSETQYF. The CDR3 DNA reads TGTGCCAGCAGCGTTAGCGGGAGGAAGTCGGAGACCCAGTACTTC.

CDR3 DNA sequence: TGTGCCAGCAGCACCGGGCTAGCGGGGGTCACAGATACGCAGTATTTT. It encodes CASSTGLAGVTDTQYF. This chain uses TRBV7-2 with TRBJ2-3; 10 bases agree with TRBD2. Germline V gene lookup returns CDR1 SGHTA and CDR2 FQGNSA. V shed 5 bases, J shed 2 bases, and the junction held 7 bases outside the gene matches. The CDR3 spans 16 residues.

This clone was counted a single time. This chain connects TRBV5-4 to TRBJ2-3, with D possibly matching TRBD2 (5 bases). The V gene lost 2 bases and the J gene lost 0 bases, with 10 bases spanning the gap. Germline-derived CDR1 and CDR2 are SGHNT and YYREEE (reference sequence). This CDR3 is 15 amino acids long. CDR3 loop: CASSLGGSSTDTQYF. CDR3 in DNA: TGTGCCAGCAGCTTAGGAGGTTCTAGCACAGATACGCAGTATTTT.

V usage is TRBV7-9 and J usage is TRBJ2-3; 8 bases are a match to TRBD1. Unmatched junction bases numbered 4, after V lost 5 bases and J lost 0 bases. Germline CDR1 and CDR2: SEHNR and FQNEAQ (reference sequence). The CDR3 length is 15 residues. CDR3 residues: CASSPWTGSTDTQYF. CDR3 bases: TGTGCCAGCAGCCCCTGGACAGGGAGCACAGATACGCAGTATTTT.

The V call is TRBV28, the J call TRBJ2-7, with a tentative D call TRBD1 (6 bases). The germline V gene has CDR1 MDHEN and CDR2 SYDVKM. The CDR3 extends over 17 amino acids. V lost 5 bases to trimming and J lost 2 bases, with 22 bases between them. CDR3 coding DNA: TGTGCCAGCAGTCTACCCCGAGGGGGTGGGTGGGCCTACGAGCAGTACTTC. This sequence encodes CASSLPRGGGWAYEQYF.

The chain couples TRBV6-6 to TRBJ1-3, with 7 bases fitting TRBD1. The germline CDR1 and CDR2 sequences are MNHNY and SVGAGI (reference sequence). V lost 6 bases to trimming and J lost 0 bases; unmatched junction nucleotides: 5. This CDR3 contains 15 residues. CDR3 region: CASRPGTVSGNTIYF. CDR3 DNA sequence: TGTGCCAGCAGGCCTGGGACAGTCTCTGGAAACACCATATATTTT.

V is TRBV7-8 and J is TRBJ2-7, with TRBD1 matching over 7 bases. Trimming cost V 5 bases and J 4 bases; bases outside gene matches: 11. The CDR3 sequence is 15 residues long. Looked up from germline, CDR1 is SGHVS and CDR2 is FQNEAQ. CDR3 nucleotides: TGTGCCAGCAGCCCCGTCGACAGGGCAGGTTACGAGCAGTACTTC. It yields the protein CASSPVDRAGYEQYF.